The rows below give T cell receptor beta chains drawn from one sample of a study of T-cell reconstitution after alpha-beta-depleted transplantation in children. A single record per CDR3 protein comes from TCRdb applying MiXCR to the PCR reads. The sample includes about 870,000 distinct CDR3 sequences, roughly 15% seen only once; the top ten take around 5%. The specimen was PBMCs, mostly from graft donor cells, collected 360 days after TCRalphabeta/CD19-depleted stem cell transplant. These TCRs come from a male patient between 5 and 17 years old who had a stem cell transplant for acute lymphoblastic leukemia, so the T cells may come from the graft donor. CDR3s include the opening cysteine and the closing phenylalanine or tryptophan. The order of the fields is clone size, V gene, D gene, J gene, CDR3 protein, CDR3 DNA. D genes are given only for firm matches. Some rows mark clone size as missing; the rest say once, few, many or name a class of expanded clone.

abundance: -
v_gene: TRBV20-1
d_gene: -
j_gene: TRBJ1-5
CDR3aa: CSAPGHLHSNQPQHF
CDR3nt: TGCAGTGCTCCCGGACACCTTCACAGCAATCAGCCCCAGCATTTT

abundance: -
v_gene: TRBV6-1
d_gene: TRBD1
j_gene: TRBJ2-7
CDR3aa: CASSPPTGIEQYF
CDR3nt: TGTGCCAGCAGTCCCCCGACAGGGATCGAGCAGTACTTC

abundance: few
v_gene: TRBV3-1
d_gene: -
j_gene: TRBJ2-3
CDR3aa: CASSPASRDTQYF
CDR3nt: TGTGCCAGCAGCCCCGCTTCACGAGATACGCAGTATTTT

abundance: once
v_gene: TRBV7-6
d_gene: TRBD2
j_gene: TRBJ2-1
CDR3aa: CASSFLAGGNNEQFF
CDR3nt: TGTGCCAGCAGCTTCCTAGCGGGAGGGAACAATGAGCAGTTCTTC

abundance: -
v_gene: TRBV28
d_gene: TRBD2
j_gene: TRBJ2-1
CDR3aa: CASGPSGTYNEQFF
CDR3nt: TGTGCCAGCGGGCCCAGCGGGACCTACAATGAGCAGTTCTTC

abundance: -
v_gene: TRBV12-3/TRBV12-4
d_gene: TRBD2
j_gene: TRBJ2-3
CDR3aa: CASTVGGRGFTDTQYF
CDR3nt: TGTGCCAGCACCGTAGGTGGGAGGGGATTCACAGATACGCAGTATTTT

abundance: few
v_gene: TRBV10-3
d_gene: -
j_gene: TRBJ2-7
CDR3aa: CASSGRSSYEQYF
CDR3nt: TGTGCCAGCAGTGGGCGTAGCTCCTACGAGCAGTACTTC

abundance: few
v_gene: TRBV12-3/TRBV12-4
d_gene: TRBD2
j_gene: TRBJ2-1
CDR3aa: CASSFVAGVSEQFF
CDR3nt: TGTGCCAGCAGTTTTGTAGCGGGAGTTAGTGAGCAGTTCTTC

abundance: many
v_gene: TRBV29-1
d_gene: -
j_gene: TRBJ2-2
CDR3aa: CSVPRGTGELFF
CDR3nt: TGCAGCGTCCCAAGGGGGACCGGGGAGCTGTTTTTT

abundance: -
v_gene: TRBV6-5
d_gene: TRBD1
j_gene: TRBJ1-1
CDR3aa: CASSTSHPRGPEAFF
CDR3nt: TGTGCCAGCAGTACTTCCCATCCCAGGGGGCCGGAAGCTTTCTTT

abundance: few
v_gene: TRBV12-3/TRBV12-4
d_gene: -
j_gene: TRBJ1-1
CDR3aa: CASRRIAGAEAFF
CDR3nt: TGTGCCAGCAGGCGGATCGCCGGGGCTGAAGCTTTCTTT

abundance: few
v_gene: TRBV4-1
d_gene: -
j_gene: TRBJ2-7
CDR3aa: CASSHFHIGTAGTYEQYF
CDR3nt: TGCGCCAGCAGCCACTTCCATATCGGGACAGCGGGGACCTACGAGCAGTACTTC

abundance: -
v_gene: TRBV20-1
d_gene: TRBD1
j_gene: TRBJ2-3
CDR3aa: CSAPRTGAADTQYF
CDR3nt: TGCAGTGCCCCTAGGACAGGGGCGGCAGATACGCAGTATTTT

abundance: -
v_gene: TRBV19
d_gene: TRBD2
j_gene: TRBJ2-1
CDR3aa: CASSITSGRGGNEQFF
CDR3nt: TGTGCCAGTAGTATAACTAGCGGGAGAGGTGGCAATGAGCAGTTCTTC

abundance: -
v_gene: TRBV13
d_gene: -
j_gene: TRBJ2-3
CDR3aa: CASRWVGGKSTDTQYF
CDR3nt: TGTGCCAGCAGATGGGTCGGGGGAAAAAGCACAGATACGCAGTATTTT

abundance: -
v_gene: TRBV6-2/TRBV6-3
d_gene: TRBD2
j_gene: TRBJ2-2
CDR3aa: CASSYGDSGRFTGELFF
CDR3nt: TGTGCCAGCAGTTACGGAGACAGCGGGAGATTCACCGGGGAGCTGTTTTTT

abundance: -
v_gene: TRBV24-1
d_gene: -
j_gene: TRBJ2-3
CDR3aa: CATSAYDSYSYSTDTQYF
CDR3nt: TGTGCCACCAGTGCCTATGACAGTTACTCATATAGCACAGATACGCAGTATTTT

abundance: -
v_gene: TRBV7-2
d_gene: TRBD1
j_gene: TRBJ1-5
CDR3aa: CASSFWTGKVQPQHF
CDR3nt: TGTGCCAGCAGCTTTTGGACAGGGAAAGTTCAGCCCCAGCATTTT

abundance: many
v_gene: TRBV7-8
d_gene: TRBD1
j_gene: TRBJ2-5
CDR3aa: CASSQYRDSPSQYF
CDR3nt: TGTGCCAGCAGCCAATACCGGGACAGTCCATCCCAGTACTTC

abundance: few
v_gene: TRBV11-3
d_gene: -
j_gene: TRBJ2-1
CDR3aa: CASSLVLAGRRGTSSYNEQFF
CDR3nt: TGTGCCAGCAGCTTAGTCCTAGCCGGTCGGCGGGGCACCAGCTCCTACAATGAGCAGTTCTTC

abundance: -
v_gene: TRBV13
d_gene: -
j_gene: TRBJ2-5
CDR3aa: CASTGLGETQYF
CDR3nt: TGTGCAAGCACCGGTCTAGGTGAGACCCAGTACTTC

abundance: few
v_gene: TRBV15
d_gene: -
j_gene: TRBJ2-1
CDR3aa: CATSRDQGFNEQFF
CDR3nt: TGTGCCACCAGCAGAGATCAGGGCTTCAATGAGCAGTTCTTC

abundance: -
v_gene: TRBV5-1
d_gene: -
j_gene: TRBJ1-2
CDR3aa: CASSLAGATYGYTF
CDR3nt: TGCGCCAGCAGCTTGGCAGGGGCGACCTATGGCTACACCTTC

abundance: few
v_gene: TRBV6-5
d_gene: TRBD1
j_gene: TRBJ1-4
CDR3aa: CASSYSGTGEVGEKLFF
CDR3nt: TGTGCCAGCAGTTACTCGGGGACAGGGGAAGTCGGGGAAAAACTGTTTTTT

abundance: -
v_gene: TRBV4-1
d_gene: TRBD1
j_gene: TRBJ2-7
CDR3aa: CASSWTGLSSYEQYF
CDR3nt: TGCGCCAGCAGCTGGACAGGGCTAAGCTCCTACGAGCAGTACTTC

abundance: -
v_gene: TRBV19
d_gene: -
j_gene: TRBJ1-1
CDR3aa: CASSIDSWWGRKNTEAFF
CDR3nt: TGTGCCAGTAGTATAGATAGTTGGTGGGGACGGAAGAACACTGAAGCTTTCTTT

abundance: once
v_gene: TRBV4-1
d_gene: -
j_gene: TRBJ2-5
CDR3aa: CASSQEGRTMEPQYF
CDR3nt: TGCGCCAGCAGCCAAGAAGGCAGGACTATGGAGCCCCAGTACTTC

abundance: few
v_gene: TRBV3-1
d_gene: -
j_gene: TRBJ2-2
CDR3aa: CASSQIPGELFF
CDR3nt: TGTGCCAGCAGCCAAATTCCCGGGGAGCTGTTTTTT

abundance: -
v_gene: TRBV9
d_gene: TRBD1
j_gene: TRBJ1-2
CDR3aa: CASSVTGHYGYTF
CDR3nt: TGTGCCAGCAGCGTGACAGGGCATTATGGCTACACCTTC

abundance: many
v_gene: TRBV29-1
d_gene: -
j_gene: TRBJ2-6
CDR3aa: CSVRLSGANVLTF
CDR3nt: TGCAGCGTCCGCCTCTCTGGGGCCAACGTCCTGACTTTC

abundance: few
v_gene: TRBV18
d_gene: TRBD2
j_gene: TRBJ2-5
CDR3aa: CASSHWTSQETQYF
CDR3nt: TGTGCCAGCTCACACTGGACTAGCCAAGAGACCCAGTACTTC

abundance: -
v_gene: TRBV5-1
d_gene: TRBD2
j_gene: TRBJ2-5
CDR3aa: CASGSGAGEETQYF
CDR3nt: TGCGCCAGCGGCAGTGGGGCGGGAGAAGAGACCCAGTACTTC

abundance: few
v_gene: TRBV11-2
d_gene: -
j_gene: TRBJ2-5
CDR3aa: CASSRDPYDRETQYF
CDR3nt: TGTGCCAGCAGCCGGGACCCATACGACAGAGAGACCCAGTACTTC

abundance: -
v_gene: TRBV20-1
d_gene: -
j_gene: TRBJ2-7
CDR3aa: CSARLYAVGEQYF
CDR3nt: TGCAGTGCTAGGCTATATGCCGTCGGCGAGCAGTACTTC

abundance: -
v_gene: TRBV19
d_gene: -
j_gene: TRBJ2-1
CDR3aa: CASTTPLAGNEQFF
CDR3nt: TGTGCCAGTACCACCCCCCTTGCGGGGAATGAGCAGTTCTTC

abundance: few
v_gene: TRBV4-1
d_gene: TRBD1
j_gene: TRBJ1-5
CDR3aa: CASSPIRGLRNQPQHF
CDR3nt: TGCGCCAGCAGCCCTATTAGGGGGCTAAGGAATCAGCCCCAGCATTTT

abundance: few
v_gene: TRBV5-1
d_gene: TRBD2
j_gene: TRBJ2-1
CDR3aa: CASSLFVAGGQGNEQFF
CDR3nt: TGCGCCAGCAGCTTGTTTGTAGCGGGAGGGCAGGGGAATGAGCAGTTCTTC

abundance: few
v_gene: TRBV12-3/TRBV12-4
d_gene: -
j_gene: TRBJ2-6
CDR3aa: CAGFTIWANVLTF
CDR3nt: TGTGCCGGATTCACTATCTGGGCCAACGTCCTGACTTTC

abundance: few
v_gene: TRBV20-1
d_gene: -
j_gene: TRBJ1-5
CDR3aa: CSARFTGPGNQPQHF
CDR3nt: TGCAGTGCTAGATTTACAGGGCCGGGCAATCAGCCCCAGCATTTT